This T cell receptor (beta chain) came from a study of blood T cell repertoires in COVID-19. Authors' data handling: Reference gene primers were amplified, and this amplification served to estimate nucleated cell counts. Some clones are missing from TCRdb's copy, which holds only in-frame ones; the method was immunoSEQ multiplex PCR. V and J calls plus clone size are reproduced from that table; the DNA served to infer D and trimming. The table lists 150,000 to 200,000 clones, approximately 86% of them singletons. The sequence was obtained from a man aged 45 to 65 with active or convalescent COVID-19. Sequenced: peripheral blood.

The CDR3 DNA follows: TGTGCCATTCAAAAGGGACAGCAAAATTCACCCCTCCACTTT. This sequence encodes CAIQKGQQNSPLHF. This chain connects TRBV2 to TRBJ1-6; 7 bases align to TRBD1. Germline-derived CDR1 and CDR2 are SNHLY and FYNNEI. CDR3 length: 14 residues. The V and J ends lost 10 bases and 7 bases, in that order; junction bases with no gene match: 10.